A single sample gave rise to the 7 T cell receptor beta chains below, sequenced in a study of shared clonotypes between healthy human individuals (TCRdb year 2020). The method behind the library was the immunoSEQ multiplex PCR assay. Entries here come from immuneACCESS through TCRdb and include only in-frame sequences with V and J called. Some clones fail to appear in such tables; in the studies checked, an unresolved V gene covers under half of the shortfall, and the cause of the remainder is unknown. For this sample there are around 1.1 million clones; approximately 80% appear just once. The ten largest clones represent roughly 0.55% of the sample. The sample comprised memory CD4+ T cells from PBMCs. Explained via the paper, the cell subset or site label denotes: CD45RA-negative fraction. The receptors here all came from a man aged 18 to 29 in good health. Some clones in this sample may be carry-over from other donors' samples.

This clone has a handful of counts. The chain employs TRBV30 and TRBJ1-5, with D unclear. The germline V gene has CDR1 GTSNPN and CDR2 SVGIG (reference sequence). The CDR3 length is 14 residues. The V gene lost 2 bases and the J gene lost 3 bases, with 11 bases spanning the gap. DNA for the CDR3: TGTGCCTGGAGTTCCGGAACAGTCAATCAGCCCCAGCATTTT. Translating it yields CAWSSGTVNQPQHF.

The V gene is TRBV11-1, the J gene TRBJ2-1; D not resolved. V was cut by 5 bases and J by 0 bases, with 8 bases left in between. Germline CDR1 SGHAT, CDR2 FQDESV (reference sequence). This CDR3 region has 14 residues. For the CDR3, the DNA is TGTGCCAGCAGCCGACCGTCCTCCTACAATGAGCAGTTCTTC. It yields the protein CASSRPSSYNEQFF.

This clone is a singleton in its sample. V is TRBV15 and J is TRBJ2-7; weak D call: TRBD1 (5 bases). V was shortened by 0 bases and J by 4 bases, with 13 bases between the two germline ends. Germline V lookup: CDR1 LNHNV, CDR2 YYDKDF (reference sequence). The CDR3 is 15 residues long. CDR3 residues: CATSRDQGIVYEQYF. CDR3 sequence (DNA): TGTGCCACCAGCAGAGATCAGGGTATCGTTTACGAGCAGTACTTC.

The DNA for the CDR3 is TGTGCCTCGGGGGGTAAGGGTAGCACTGAAGCTTTCTTT. Its protein is CASGGKGSTEAFF. The chain recombines TRBV6-1 with TRBJ1-1; tentatively, D is TRBD1 (5 bases). The CDR3 is 13 amino acids. Germline assignment: CDR1 MNHNS and CDR2 SASEGT. Trimming took 11 bases from V and 4 from J, leaving 17 bases between them.

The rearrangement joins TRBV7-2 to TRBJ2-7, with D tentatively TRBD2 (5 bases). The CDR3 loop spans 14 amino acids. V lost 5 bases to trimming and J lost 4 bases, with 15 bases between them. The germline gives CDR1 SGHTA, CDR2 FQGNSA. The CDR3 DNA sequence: TGTGCCAGCAGCACCTCGAGGGCCGATTACGAGCAGTACTTC. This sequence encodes CASSTSRADYEQYF.

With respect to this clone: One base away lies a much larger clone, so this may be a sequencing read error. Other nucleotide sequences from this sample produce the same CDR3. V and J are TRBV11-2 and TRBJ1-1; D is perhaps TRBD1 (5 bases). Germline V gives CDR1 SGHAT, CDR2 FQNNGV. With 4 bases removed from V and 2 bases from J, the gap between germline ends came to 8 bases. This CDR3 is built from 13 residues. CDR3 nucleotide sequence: TGTGCCAGCAGCTCCCAGGGTAACACTGAAGCTTTCTTT. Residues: CASSSQGNTEAFF.

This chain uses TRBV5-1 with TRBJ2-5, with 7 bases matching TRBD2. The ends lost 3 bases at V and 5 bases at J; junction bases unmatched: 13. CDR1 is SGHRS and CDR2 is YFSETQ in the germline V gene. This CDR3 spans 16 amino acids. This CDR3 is CASSWSGERDGETQYF. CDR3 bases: TGCGCCAGCAGCTGGAGCGGGGAGCGGGATGGGGAGACCCAGTACTTC.